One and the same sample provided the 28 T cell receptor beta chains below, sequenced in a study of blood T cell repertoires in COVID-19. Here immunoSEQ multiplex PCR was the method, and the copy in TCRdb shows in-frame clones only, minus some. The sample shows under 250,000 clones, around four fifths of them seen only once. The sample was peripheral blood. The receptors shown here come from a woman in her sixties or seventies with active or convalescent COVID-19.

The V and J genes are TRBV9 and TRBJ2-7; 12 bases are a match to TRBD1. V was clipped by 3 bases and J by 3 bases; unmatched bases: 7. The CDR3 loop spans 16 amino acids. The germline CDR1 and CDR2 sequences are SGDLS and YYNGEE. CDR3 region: CASSAAGTGGRYEQYF. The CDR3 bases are TGTGCCAGCAGCGCAGCCGGGACAGGGGGCCGCTACGAGCAGTACTTC.

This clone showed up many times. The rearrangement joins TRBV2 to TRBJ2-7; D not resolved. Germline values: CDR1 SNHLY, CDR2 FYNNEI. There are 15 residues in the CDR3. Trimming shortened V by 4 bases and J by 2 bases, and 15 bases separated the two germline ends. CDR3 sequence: CASSVRQKITYEQYF. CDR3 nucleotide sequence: TGTGCCAGCAGTGTGCGGCAGAAAATTACCTACGAGCAGTACTTC.

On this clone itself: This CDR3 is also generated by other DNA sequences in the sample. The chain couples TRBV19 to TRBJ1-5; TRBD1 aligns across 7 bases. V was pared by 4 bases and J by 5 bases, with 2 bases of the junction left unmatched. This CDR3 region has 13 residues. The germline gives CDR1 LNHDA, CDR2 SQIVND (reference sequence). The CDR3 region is CASSTQGDQPQHF. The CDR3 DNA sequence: TGTGCCAGTAGTACTCAGGGGGATCAGCCCCAGCATTTT.

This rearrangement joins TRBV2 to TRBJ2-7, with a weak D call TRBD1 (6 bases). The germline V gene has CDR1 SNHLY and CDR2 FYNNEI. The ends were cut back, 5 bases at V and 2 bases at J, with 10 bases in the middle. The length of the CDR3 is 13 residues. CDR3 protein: CASSLQGPYEQYF. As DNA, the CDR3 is TGTGCCAGCAGTCTACAGGGCCCCTACGAGCAGTACTTC.

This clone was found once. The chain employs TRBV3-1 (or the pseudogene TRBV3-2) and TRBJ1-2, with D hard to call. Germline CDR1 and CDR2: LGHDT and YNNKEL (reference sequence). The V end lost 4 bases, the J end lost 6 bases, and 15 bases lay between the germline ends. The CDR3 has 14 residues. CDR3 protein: CASSLIGGGHGYTF. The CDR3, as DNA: TGTGCCAGCAGCCTCATAGGAGGAGGGCATGGCTACACCTTC.

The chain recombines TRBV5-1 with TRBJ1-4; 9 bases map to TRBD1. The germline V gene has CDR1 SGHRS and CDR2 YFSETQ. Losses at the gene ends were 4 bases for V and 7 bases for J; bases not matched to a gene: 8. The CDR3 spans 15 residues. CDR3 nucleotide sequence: TGCGCCAGCAGCCCAAAACAGGGGGCAGTTGAAAAACTGTTTTTT. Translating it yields CASSPKQGAVEKLFF.

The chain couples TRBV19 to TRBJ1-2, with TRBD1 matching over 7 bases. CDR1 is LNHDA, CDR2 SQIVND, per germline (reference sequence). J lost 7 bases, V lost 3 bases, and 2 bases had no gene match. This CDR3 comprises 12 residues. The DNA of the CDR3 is TGTGCCAGTAGTATGGCAGGGGGTGGCTACACCTTC. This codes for CASSMAGGGYTF.

The CDR3 protein is CASCPDPSSNEQFF. DNA for the CDR3: TGTGCCAGCTGCCCCGACCCCTCTAGCAATGAGCAGTTCTTC. The rearrangement uses TRBV7-2 and TRBJ2-1; no definite D call. With 8 bases removed from V and 6 bases from J, the gap between germline ends came to 17 bases. The CDR3 sequence is 14 residues long. The germline gives CDR1 SGHTA, CDR2 FQGNSA.

The CDR3 DNA is TGTGCCAGCAGCTTAGAGGGCACCACATATGGCTACACCTTC. This gives the protein CASSLEGTTYGYTF. V is TRBV25-1 and J is TRBJ1-2; no clear D gene. The CDR3 has 14 residues. CDR1 and CDR2 (germline): MGHDK, SYGVNS. The V gene lost 6 bases and the J gene lost 5 bases, with 16 bases spanning the gap.

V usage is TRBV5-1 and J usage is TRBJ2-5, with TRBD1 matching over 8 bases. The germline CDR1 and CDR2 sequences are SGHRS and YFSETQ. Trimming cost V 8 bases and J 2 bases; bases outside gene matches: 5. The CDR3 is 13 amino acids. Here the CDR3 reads CARTTGEQETQYF. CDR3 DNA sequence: TGCGCCAGGACGACAGGGGAACAAGAGACCCAGTACTTC.

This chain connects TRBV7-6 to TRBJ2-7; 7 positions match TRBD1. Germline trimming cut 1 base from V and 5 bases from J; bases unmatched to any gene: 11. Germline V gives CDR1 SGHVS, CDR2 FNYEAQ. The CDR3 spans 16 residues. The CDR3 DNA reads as TGTGCCAGCAGCTTAGTTATAACAGGGGATGGGGACGAGCAGTACTTC. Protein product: CASSLVITGDGDEQYF.

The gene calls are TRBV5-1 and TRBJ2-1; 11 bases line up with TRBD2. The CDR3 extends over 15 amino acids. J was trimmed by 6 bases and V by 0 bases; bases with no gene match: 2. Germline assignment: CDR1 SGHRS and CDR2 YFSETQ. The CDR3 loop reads CASSLASGRLNEQFF. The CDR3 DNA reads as TGCGCCAGCAGCTTGGCTAGCGGGAGGCTCAATGAGCAGTTCTTC.

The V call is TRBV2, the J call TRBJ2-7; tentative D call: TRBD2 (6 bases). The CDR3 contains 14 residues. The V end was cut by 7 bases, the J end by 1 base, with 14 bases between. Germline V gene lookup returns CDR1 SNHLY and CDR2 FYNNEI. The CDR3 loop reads CASTDSGWSYEQYF. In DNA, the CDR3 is TGTGCCAGCACCGACAGCGGGTGGTCCTACGAGCAGTACTTC.

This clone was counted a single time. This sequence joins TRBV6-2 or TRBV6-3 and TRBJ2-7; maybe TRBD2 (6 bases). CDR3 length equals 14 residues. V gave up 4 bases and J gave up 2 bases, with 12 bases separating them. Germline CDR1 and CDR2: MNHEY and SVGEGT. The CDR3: CASSSSGVPYEQYF. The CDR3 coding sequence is TGTGCCAGCAGTTCGTCGGGGGTCCCCTACGAGCAGTACTTC.

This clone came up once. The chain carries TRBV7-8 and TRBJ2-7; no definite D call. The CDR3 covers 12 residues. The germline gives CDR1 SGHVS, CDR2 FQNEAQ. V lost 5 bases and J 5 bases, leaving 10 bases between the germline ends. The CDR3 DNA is TGTGCCAGCAGCCCGCATGTAGACGAGCAGTACTTC. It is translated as CASSPHVDEQYF.

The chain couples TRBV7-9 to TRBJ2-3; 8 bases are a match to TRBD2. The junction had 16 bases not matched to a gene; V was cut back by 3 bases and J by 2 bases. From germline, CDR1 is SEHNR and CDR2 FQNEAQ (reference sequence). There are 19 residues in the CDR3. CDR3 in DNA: TGTGCCAGCAGCTTTGCGCTGGGACTAGGTCGTGGGCTCACAGATACGCAGTATTTT. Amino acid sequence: CASSFALGLGRGLTDTQYF.

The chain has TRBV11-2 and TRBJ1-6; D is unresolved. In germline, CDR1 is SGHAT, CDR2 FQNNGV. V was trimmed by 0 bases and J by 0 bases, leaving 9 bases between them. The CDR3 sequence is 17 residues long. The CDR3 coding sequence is TGTGCCAGCAGCTTAGAGGTCGCGTACTCCTATAATTCACCCCTCCACTTT. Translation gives CASSLEVAYSYNSPLHF. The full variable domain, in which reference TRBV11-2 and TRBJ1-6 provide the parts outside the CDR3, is EAGVAQSPRYKIIEKRQSVAFWCNPISGHATLYWYQQILGQGPKLLIQFQNNGVVDDSQLPKDRFSAERLKGVDSTLKIQPAKLEDSAVYLCASSLEVAYSYNSPLHFGNGTRLTVT.

The CDR3 region has the DNA TGTGCCAGCGGCCGGGAGCGAGAAAAACTGTTTTTT. It codes for CASGREREKLFF. The chain recombines TRBV7-2 with TRBJ1-4; no definite D call. The V end was cut by 8 bases, the J end by 8 bases, with 12 bases between. The germline V gene encodes CDR1 SGHTA and CDR2 FQGNSA. This CDR3 comprises 12 residues.

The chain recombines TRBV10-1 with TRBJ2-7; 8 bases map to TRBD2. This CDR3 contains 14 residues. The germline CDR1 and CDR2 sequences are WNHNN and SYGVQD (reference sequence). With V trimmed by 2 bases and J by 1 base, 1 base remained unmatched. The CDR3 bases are TGCGCCAGCAGTGAGCCTAGCGGGTCCTACGAGCAGTACTTC. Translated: CASSEPSGSYEQYF.

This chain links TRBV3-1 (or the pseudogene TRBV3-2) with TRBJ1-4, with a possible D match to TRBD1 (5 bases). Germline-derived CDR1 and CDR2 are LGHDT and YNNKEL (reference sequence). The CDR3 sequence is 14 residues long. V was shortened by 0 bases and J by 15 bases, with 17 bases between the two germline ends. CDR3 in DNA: TGTGCCAGCAGCCAAGACGTGGGGGGGAATTGGGTGTTTTTT. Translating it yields CASSQDVGGNWVFF.

The CDR3 sequence is CASSPGARGEKLFF. The CDR3 DNA sequence: TGTGCCAGCAGCCCCGGAGCGAGGGGGGAAAAACTGTTTTTT. This chain links TRBV7-8 with TRBJ1-4; D might be TRBD1 (6 bases). This CDR3 has 14 residues. CDR1 is SGHVS and CDR2 is FQNEAQ in the germline V gene. V was pared by 5 bases and J by 8 bases, with 15 bases between.

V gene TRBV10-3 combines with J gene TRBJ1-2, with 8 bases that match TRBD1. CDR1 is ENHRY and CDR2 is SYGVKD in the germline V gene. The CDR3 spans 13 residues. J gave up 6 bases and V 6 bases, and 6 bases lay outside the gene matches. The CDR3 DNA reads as TGTGCCATCAGCAGAATACAGGGGGATGGCTACACCTTC. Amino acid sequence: CAISRIQGDGYTF.

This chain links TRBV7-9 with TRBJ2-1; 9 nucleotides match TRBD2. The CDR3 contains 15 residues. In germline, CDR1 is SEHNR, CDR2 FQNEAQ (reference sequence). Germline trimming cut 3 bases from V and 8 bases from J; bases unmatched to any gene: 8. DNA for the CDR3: TGTGCCAGCAGCTTCGGCGGGAGGGCTGGCTATGAGCAGTTCTTC. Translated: CASSFGGRAGYEQFF.

The CDR3 loop is CATRRTGGTGELFF. The CDR3 DNA reads TGTGCCACCAGACGGACAGGGGGGACCGGGGAGCTGTTTTTT. V gene TRBV24-1 combines with J gene TRBJ2-2, with 10 bases lining up with TRBD1. The J segment lost 5 bases and the V segment lost 7 bases, leaving 3 bases of the junction unmatched. CDR1 is KGHDR, CDR2 SFDVKD, per germline. The CDR3 sequence is 14 residues long.

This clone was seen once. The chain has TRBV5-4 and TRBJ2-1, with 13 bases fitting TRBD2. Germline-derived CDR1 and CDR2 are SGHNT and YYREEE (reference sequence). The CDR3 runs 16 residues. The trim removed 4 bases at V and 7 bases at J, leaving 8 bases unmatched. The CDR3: CASSLGTSGKWNEQFF. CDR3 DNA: TGTGCCAGCAGCCTTGGGACTAGCGGGAAGTGGAATGAGCAGTTCTTC.

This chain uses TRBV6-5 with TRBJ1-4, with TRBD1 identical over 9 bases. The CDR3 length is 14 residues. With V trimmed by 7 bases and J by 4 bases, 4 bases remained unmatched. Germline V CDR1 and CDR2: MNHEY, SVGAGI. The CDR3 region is CASNPGQGNEKLFF. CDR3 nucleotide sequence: TGTGCCAGCAACCCGGGACAGGGTAATGAAAAACTGTTTTTT.

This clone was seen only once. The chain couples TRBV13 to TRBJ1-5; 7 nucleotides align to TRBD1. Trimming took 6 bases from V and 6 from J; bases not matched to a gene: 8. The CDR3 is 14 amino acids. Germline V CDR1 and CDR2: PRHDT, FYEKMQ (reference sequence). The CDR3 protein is CASSRGQGVQPQHF. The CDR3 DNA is TGTGCCAGCAGTAGAGGGCAGGGGGTTCAGCCCCAGCATTTT. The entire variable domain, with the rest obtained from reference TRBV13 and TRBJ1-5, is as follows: AAGVIQSPRHLIKEKRETATLKCYPIPRHDTVYWYQQGPGQDPQFLISFYEKMQSDKGSIPDRFSAQQFSDYHSELNMSSLELGDSALYFCASSRGQGVQPQHFGDGTRLSIL.

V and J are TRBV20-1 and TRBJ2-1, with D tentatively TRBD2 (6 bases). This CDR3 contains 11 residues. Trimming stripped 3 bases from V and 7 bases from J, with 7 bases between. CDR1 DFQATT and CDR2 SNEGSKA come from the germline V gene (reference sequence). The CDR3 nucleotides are TGCAGTGCTAGCGGGACTAATGAGCAGTTCTTC. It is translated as CSASGTNEQFF.